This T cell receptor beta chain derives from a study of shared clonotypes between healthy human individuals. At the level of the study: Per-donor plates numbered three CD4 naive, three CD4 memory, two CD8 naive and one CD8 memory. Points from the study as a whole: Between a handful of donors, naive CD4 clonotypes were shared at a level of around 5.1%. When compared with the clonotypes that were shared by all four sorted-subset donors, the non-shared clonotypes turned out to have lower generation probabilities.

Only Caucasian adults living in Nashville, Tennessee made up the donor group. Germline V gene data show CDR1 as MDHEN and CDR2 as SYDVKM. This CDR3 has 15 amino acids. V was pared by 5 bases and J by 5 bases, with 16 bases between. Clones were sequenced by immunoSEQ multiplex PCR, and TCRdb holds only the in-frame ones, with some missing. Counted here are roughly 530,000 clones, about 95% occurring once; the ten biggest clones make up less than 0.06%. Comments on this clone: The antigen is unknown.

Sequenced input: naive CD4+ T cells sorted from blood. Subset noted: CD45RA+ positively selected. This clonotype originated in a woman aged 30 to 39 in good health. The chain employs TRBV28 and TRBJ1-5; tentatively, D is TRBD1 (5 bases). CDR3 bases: TGTGCCAGCAGTAGAGGGCAGGGTCGGGATCAGCCCCAGCATTTT. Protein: CASSRGQGRDQPQHF.